The sequence of this TCR beta chain was determined in a study of CD8+ T cells in alopecia areata. Study-level results: There were many expanded lesional clones persisting in scalp and blood during tofacitinib. Among the 100 top clones, expanded CD8+ clones, like scalp clonality, were significantly decreased by tofacitinib.

Specified treatment: oral pan-JAK inhibitor, 5-10 mg twice daily. A note on this clone: What it binds is not known.

RNA was isolated and reverse transcribed to cDNA, the sequencing template. Here immunoSEQ multiplex PCR was the method, and the copy in TCRdb shows in-frame clones only, minus some. The table includes over 150,000 clones, around 60% detected once. CDR3 length: 15 residues. V lost 6 bases to trimming and J lost 3 bases; unmatched junction nucleotides: 11. The germline V gene has CDR1 SQVTM and CDR2 ANQGSEA. The specimen was CD4+ T cells sorted from blood, collected at week 24, from a patient treated with tofacitinib. The rearrangement uses TRBV29-1 and TRBJ2-7; 10 bases map to TRBD1. The TCR originated in a human donor with alopecia areata. In DNA, the CDR3 is TGCAGCGTATGCCCGGGACAGGGGACGGACTACGAGCAGTACTTC. Protein sequence: CSVCPGQGTDYEQYF.